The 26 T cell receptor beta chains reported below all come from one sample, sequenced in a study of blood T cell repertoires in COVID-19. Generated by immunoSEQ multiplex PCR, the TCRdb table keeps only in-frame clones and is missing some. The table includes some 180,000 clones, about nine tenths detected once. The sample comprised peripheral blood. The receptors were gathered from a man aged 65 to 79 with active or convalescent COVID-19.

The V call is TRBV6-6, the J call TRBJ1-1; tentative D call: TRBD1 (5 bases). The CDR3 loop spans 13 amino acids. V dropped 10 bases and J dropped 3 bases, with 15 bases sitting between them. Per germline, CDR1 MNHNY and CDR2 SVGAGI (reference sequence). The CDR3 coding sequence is TGTGCCACACTTAGTGGGGGGTACACTGAAGCTTTCTTT. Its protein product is CATLSGGYTEAFF.

The DNA of the CDR3 is TGCGCCAGCAGCAATAGCTATGGCTACACCTTC. Protein product: CASSNSYGYTF. V gene TRBV5-1 combines with J gene TRBJ1-2; D is uncertain. The CDR3 length is 11 residues. CDR1 is SGHRS, CDR2 YFSETQ, per germline. V dropped 4 bases and J dropped 4 bases, with 5 bases sitting between them.

In DNA form, the CDR3 reads TGTGCCAGCAGCTTGGGGGGACAGGGGGAAAAACTGTTTTTT. It translates to CASSLGGQGEKLFF. The chain joins TRBV5-5 to TRBJ1-4, with TRBD1 matching over 10 bases. The ends lost 0 bases at V and 8 bases at J; junction bases unmatched: 1. Germline CDR1 and CDR2: SGHKS and YYEKEE (reference sequence). The CDR3 covers 14 residues.

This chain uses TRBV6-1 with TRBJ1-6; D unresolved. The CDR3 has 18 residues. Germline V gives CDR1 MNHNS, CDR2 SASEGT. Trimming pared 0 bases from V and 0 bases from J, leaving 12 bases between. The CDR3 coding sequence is TGTGCCAGCAGTGAAGCGCCGGGTCTTAGCTCCTATAATTCACCCCTCCACTTT. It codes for CASSEAPGLSSYNSPLHF.

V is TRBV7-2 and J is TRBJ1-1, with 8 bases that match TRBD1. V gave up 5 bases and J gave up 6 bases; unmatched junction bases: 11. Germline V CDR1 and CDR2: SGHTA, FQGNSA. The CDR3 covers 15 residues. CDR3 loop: CASSRPGGRVSEAFF. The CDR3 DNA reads TGTGCCAGCAGCCGCCCAGGGGGCCGGGTGTCTGAAGCTTTCTTT.

CDR3 bases: TGTGCCTGGAGTCCCCCGGGACAGGTATGGCAGCCCCAGCATTTT. Amino acid sequence: CAWSPPGQVWQPQHF. This rearrangement joins TRBV30 to TRBJ1-5, with 8 bases lining up with TRBD1. Germline values: CDR1 GTSNPN, CDR2 SVGIG (reference sequence). The V gene end was trimmed by 2 bases and the J gene end by 7 bases; junction bases not matched to a gene: 10. The CDR3 runs 15 residues.

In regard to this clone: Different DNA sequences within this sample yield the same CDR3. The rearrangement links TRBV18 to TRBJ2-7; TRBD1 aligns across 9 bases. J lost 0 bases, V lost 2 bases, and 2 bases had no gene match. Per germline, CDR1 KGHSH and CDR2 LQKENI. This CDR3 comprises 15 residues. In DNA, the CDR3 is TGTGCCAGCTCACCAGGGACAGGGAACTCCTACGAGCAGTACTTC. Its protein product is CASSPGTGNSYEQYF.

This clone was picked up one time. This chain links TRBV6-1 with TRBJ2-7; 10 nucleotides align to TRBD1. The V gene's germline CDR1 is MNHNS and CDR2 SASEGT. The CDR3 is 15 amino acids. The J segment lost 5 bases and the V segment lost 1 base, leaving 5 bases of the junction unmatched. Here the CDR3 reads CASSEVRTGGNEQYF. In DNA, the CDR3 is TGTGCCAGCAGTGAAGTTCGGACAGGGGGGAACGAGCAGTACTTC.

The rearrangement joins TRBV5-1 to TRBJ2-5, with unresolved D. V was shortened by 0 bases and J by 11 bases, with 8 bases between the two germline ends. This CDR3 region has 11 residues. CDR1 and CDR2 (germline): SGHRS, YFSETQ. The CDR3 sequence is CASSLEAEQYF. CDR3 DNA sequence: TGCGCCAGCAGCTTGGAGGCGGAACAGTACTTC.

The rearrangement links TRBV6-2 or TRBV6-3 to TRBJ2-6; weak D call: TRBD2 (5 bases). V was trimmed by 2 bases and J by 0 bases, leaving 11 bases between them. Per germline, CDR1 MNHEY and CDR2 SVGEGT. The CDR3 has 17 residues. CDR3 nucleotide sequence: TGTGCCAGCAGTTACGCGGGCGGCAGCTCTGGGGCCAACGTCCTGACTTTC. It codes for CASSYAGGSSGANVLTF.

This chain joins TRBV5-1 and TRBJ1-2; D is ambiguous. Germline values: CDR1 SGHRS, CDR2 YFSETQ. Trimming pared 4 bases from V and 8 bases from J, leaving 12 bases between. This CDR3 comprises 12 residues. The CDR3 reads CASSLTTNGYTF. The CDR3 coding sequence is TGCGCCAGCAGCCTTACTACTAACGGCTACACCTTC.

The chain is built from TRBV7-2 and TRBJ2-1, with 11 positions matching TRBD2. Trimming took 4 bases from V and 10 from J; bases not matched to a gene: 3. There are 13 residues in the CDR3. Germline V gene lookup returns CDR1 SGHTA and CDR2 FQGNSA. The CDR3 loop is CASSSGLAAEQFF. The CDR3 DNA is TGTGCCAGCAGCTCGGGACTAGCGGCAGAGCAGTTCTTC.

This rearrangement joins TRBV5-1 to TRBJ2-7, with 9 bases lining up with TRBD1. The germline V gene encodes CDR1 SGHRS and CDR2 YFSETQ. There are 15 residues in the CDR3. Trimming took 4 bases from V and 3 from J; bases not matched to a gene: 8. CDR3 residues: CASSPGGTGIYEQYF. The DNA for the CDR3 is TGCGCCAGCAGCCCGGGTGGGACAGGGATCTACGAGCAGTACTTC.

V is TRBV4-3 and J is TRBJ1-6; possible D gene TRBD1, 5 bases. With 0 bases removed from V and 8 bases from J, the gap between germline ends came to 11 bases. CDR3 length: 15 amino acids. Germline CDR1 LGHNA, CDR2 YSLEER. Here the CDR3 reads CASSQDQGGYSPLHF. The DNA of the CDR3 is TGCGCCAGCAGCCAAGATCAGGGTGGGTATTCACCCCTCCACTTT.

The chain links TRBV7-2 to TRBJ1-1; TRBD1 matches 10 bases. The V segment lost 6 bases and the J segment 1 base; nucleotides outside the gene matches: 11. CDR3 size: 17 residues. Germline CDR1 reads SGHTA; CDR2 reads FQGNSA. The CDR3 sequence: CASRPGQGQRKNTEAFF. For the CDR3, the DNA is TGTGCCAGCAGACCGGGACAGGGGCAAAGGAAGAACACTGAAGCTTTCTTT. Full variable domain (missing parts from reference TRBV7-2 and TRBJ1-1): GAGVSQSPSNKVTEKGKDVELRCDPISGHTALYWYRQSLGQGLEFLIYFQGNSAPDKSGLPSDRFSAERTGGSVSTLTIQRTQQEDSAVYLCASRPGQGQRKNTEAFFGQGTRLTVV.

CDR3 in amino acids: CASSATVSRGGNTIYF. DNA for the CDR3: TGTGCCAGCAGCGCAACAGTGAGCAGGGGTGGAAACACCATATATTTT. V gene TRBV13 combines with J gene TRBJ1-3; D may be TRBD1 (6 bases). Germline V gene sequence: CDR1 PRHDT, CDR2 FYEKMQ (reference sequence). The CDR3 extends over 16 amino acids. Trimming cost V 5 bases and J 3 bases, with 17 bases left between them.

CDR3 coding DNA: TGTGCCAGCAGCCCCACAGGGGGCACTAATGAAAAACTGTTTTTT. Its protein is CASSPTGGTNEKLFF. The genes are TRBV5-4 and TRBJ1-4, with 9 bases fitting TRBD1. V dropped 4 bases and J dropped 2; count of bases not matched to a gene: 3. The CDR3 consists of 15 residues. The germline gives CDR1 SGHNT, CDR2 YYREEE (reference sequence).

CDR3 protein: CASSLGATLSNEQFF. Here the CDR3 DNA reads TGTGCCAGCAGCCTTGGGGCTACTTTAAGCAATGAGCAGTTCTTC. The chain is built from TRBV7-3 and TRBJ2-1, with a possible D match to TRBD1 (5 bases). The ends were cut back, 5 bases at V and 6 bases at J, with 17 bases in the middle. From germline, CDR1 is SGHTA and CDR2 FQGTGA. This CDR3 has 15 amino acids. The full variable domain, with the rest looked up from reference TRBV7-3 and TRBJ2-1, is GAGVSQTPSNKVTEKGKYVELRCDPISGHTALYWYRQSLGQGPEFLIYFQGTGAADDSGLPNDRFFAVRPEGSVSTLKIQRTERGDSAVYLCASSLGATLSNEQFFGPGTRLTVL.

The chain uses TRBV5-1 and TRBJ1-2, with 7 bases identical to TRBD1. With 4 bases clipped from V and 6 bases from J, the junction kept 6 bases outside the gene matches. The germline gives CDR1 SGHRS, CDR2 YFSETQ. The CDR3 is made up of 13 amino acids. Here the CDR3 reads CASSINRGDGYTF. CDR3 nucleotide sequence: TGCGCCAGCAGCATCAACAGGGGTGATGGCTACACCTTC.

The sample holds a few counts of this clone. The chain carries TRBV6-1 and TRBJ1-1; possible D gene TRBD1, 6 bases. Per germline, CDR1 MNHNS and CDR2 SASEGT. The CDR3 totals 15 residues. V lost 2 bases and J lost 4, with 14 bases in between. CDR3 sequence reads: CASSELTGIPTEAFF. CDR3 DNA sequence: TGTGCCAGCAGTGAATTGACAGGAATCCCCACTGAAGCTTTCTTT.

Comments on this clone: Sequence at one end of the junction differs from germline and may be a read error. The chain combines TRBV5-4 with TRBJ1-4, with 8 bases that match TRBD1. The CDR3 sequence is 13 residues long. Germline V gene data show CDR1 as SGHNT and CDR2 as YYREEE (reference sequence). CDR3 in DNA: TGTGCCAGCAGCTTACAGTCAGGGGGCGCGGCGATTTTT. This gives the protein CASSLQSGGAAIF.

The CDR3 region has the DNA TGTGCCAGCAGCCTCCTCAGCGGTGGGGATCTGCCCCTCCACTTT. This codes for CASSLLSGGDLPLHF. This chain links TRBV14 with TRBJ1-6; no clear D gene. The CDR3 sequence is 15 residues long. CDR1 SGHDN and CDR2 FVKESK come from the germline V gene. Trimming shortened V by 4 bases and J by 13 bases, and 20 bases separated the two germline ends.

The CDR3 sequence: CASSSSVDDSSGNTIYF. The CDR3 region has the DNA TGTGCCAGCAGCTCCTCGGTGGACGACAGCTCTGGAAACACCATATATTTT. The V call is TRBV13, the J call TRBJ1-3; tentative D call: TRBD1 (5 bases). This CDR3 region has 17 residues. In germline, CDR1 is PRHDT, CDR2 FYEKMQ (reference sequence). V was clipped by 4 bases and J by 0 bases, with 16 bases between them.

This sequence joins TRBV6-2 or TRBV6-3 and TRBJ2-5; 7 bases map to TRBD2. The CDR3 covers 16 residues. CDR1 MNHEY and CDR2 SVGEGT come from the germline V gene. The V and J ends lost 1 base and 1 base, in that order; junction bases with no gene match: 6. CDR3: CASSYYAGVSQETQYF. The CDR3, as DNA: TGTGCCAGCAGTTACTACGCGGGGGTATCCCAAGAGACCCAGTACTTC.

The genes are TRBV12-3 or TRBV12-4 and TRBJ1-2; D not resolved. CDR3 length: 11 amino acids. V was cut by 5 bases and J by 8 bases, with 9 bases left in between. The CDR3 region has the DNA TGTGCCAGCAGTATCGCCGGGGGCTACACCTTC. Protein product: CASSIAGGYTF.

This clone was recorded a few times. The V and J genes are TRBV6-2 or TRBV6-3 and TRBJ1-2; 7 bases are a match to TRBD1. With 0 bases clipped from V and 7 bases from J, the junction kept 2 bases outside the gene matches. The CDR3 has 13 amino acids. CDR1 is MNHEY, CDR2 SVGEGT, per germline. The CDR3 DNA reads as TGTGCCAGCAGTTACTCGGGACAGCTTGGCTACACCTTC. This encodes CASSYSGQLGYTF.